The subject of this entry is one T cell receptor beta chain. Its antigen target is currently unknown. No quality values exist for individual bases; no much larger clone is one base distant. Clipping removes 4 bases from V and 3 bases from J, with 5 as the unmatched junction base count. The germline V gene yields SGDLS for CDR1 and YYNGEE for CDR2. Inclusive of the bounding cysteine and phenylalanine, the CDR3 is 14 residues long. Left in the record is the CDR3 DNA by itself, 42 bases read in frame from the first base. CD8 naive samples were CD45RO-negative cells positively selected for CCR7, giving a CD45RA+CCR7+ population that excluded TemRA cells. Healthy HIV-negative adults with no recently reported acute infections or vaccinations were included as donors. Every donor was a Caucasian adult residing in Nashville, Tennessee, USA. Blood was obtained by leukapheresis, after which PBMCs were separated by Ficoll-Histopaque density gradient centrifugation and cryopreserved in liquid nitrogen vapor phase. Analytical flow cytometry was used to check the purity and quantity of each magnetically sorted T cell population. Genomic DNA was isolated from every sorted fraction and measured by UV absorbance on a Nanodrop 2000c.

The data originate from a study of shared clonotypes between healthy human individuals (dated by TCRdb to the early 2020s). A note on the overall study: Two women and a few men aged 18 to 49 years were included in the cohort. To increase sequencing depth and limit assay-specific biases, different laboratories used diverse techniques to prepare libraries and sequence TCR repertoires. Blood TCR repertoires of a handful of healthy adults were deeply sequenced to estimate repertoire size and the extent of clonotype sharing between individuals. Between about 0.94 and 10 billion PBMCs per donor were obtained by leukapheresis. For each donor, three plates each were used for CD4 naive and CD4 memory, two plates were used for CD8 naive, and one plate was used for CD8 memory.

Overall study results and their limits: Rarefaction of sorted-subset datasets indicated incomplete sequencing despite the large sequencing depth. Clonotypes shared by all four sorted-subset donors showed higher generation probabilities than non-shared clonotypes. Naive subsets generally had larger estimated clonotype richness than memory subsets. Based on pairwise subsampling, the degree of clonotype sharing among donors was expected to be affected by sequencing depth. Approximately 5% of naive CD4, around 3.5% of naive CD8, approximately 2% of memory CD4, and around 0.4% of memory CD8 clonotypes were shared across a few donors. Because the study included a small number of donors, the genetic and exposure-history diversity represented was limited. Sampling was restricted to blood, and TCR repertoires in tissue are likely to differ from TCR repertoires in blood.

TCR CDR3 regions were amplified from genomic DNA by multiplex PCR using the deep immunoSEQ assay. Extracted genomic DNA from each cell subset was distributed evenly across all wells of several immunoSEQ 96-well plates, and each plate was treated as a replicate. For sorted subsets, approximately 200 ng of genomic DNA, equivalent to 25,000 to 30,000 T cell genomes, went into each replicate PCR. Purified libraries were quantified with a Qubit 3.0 fluorometer, sized on a Bioanalyzer 2100, and re-quantified with the KAPA Library Quantification kit. Every immunoSEQ 96-well plate was sequenced on a separate single-read 150-cycle Illumina NextSeq 550 flow cell. On the study's bioinformatics: The immunoSEQ output contained only junctional sequences without quality scores, so filtering could not match that applied to full-length reads. To assign V/J genes and CDR3, sequences were annotated using PyIR, a Python wrapper for IgBLAST v1.9, with IMGT germline references. Any read was removed if the V/J assignment was weak (E-value above 1e-6), the CDR3 was missing, or the read contained stop codons, out-of-frame junctions, or ambiguous translated residues. V3J clonotypes were defined as sequences sharing the same inferred V gene, J gene, and CDR3 amino acid sequence. The percentage overlap between two repertoires was calculated by dividing the number of shared unique clonotypes by the size of the smaller repertoire. RTK rarefaction, the Chao1 estimator, and Recon v2.1 estimates of unobserved clonotypes were used to assess repertoire richness. For all TCRbeta clonotypes obtained by the gDNA method from a handful of donors, generation probabilities were computed with OLGA. The source is immuneACCESS, and TCRdb retained only in-frame sequences with V and J called. Part of the clones is not carried over; for the studies checked, unresolved V genes explain less than half of this, and the remainder is unexplained. V and J calls and clone size are copied from that table; D and trimming were computed from the DNA. The sample table records some 2.1 million clones; roughly 95% of these occur just once. 0.85% to 1.3% of the sample goes to the ten largest clones.

This TCR derives from a man younger than 30 in good health. The V gene is TRBV9 and the J gene is TRBJ2-3; 7 central nucleotides agree with TRBD2. Sequencing input: naive CD8+ T cells sorted from blood. Taken with the paper, the label for cell subset or site translates to: CD45RA+CCR7+. The sequenced DNA is TGTGCCAGCAGCTCCCGGCGGGAGACAGATACGCAGTATTTT. Translation gives CASSSRRETDTQYF.